This TCR beta chain was captured by sequencing in a study of human T cells and chemical hapten exposure (dated by TCRdb to the early 2020s). For the wider study: For sensitization, 2% DPC in acetone was applied to a 2 cm by 2 cm area of upper inner arm skin. Libraries were combined into a pool for sequencing, and differences in TCR yield between samples came mainly from small differences in library volumes within the pool. For TCR sequencing, blood came from approximately 29 alopecia patients at anywhere from one to four time points (pre-sensitization, 2, 6 and 24 weeks). Blood samples were taken from patients before sensitization (week 0) and then at 2, 6 and about 24 weeks after DPC sensitization. Weekly therapeutic DPC doses were additionally applied to the scalp of patients throughout the roughly 25-week study period. Patch testing was done on the upper back using Finn chambers containing 0.01% DPC, and results were scored after 6 days according to International Contact Dermatitis Research Group standards. Most of the patients in the cohort were female, and the cohort covered alopecia areata with under or over 50% scalp involvement, alopecia totalis and alopecia universalis. The study tracked peripheral blood TCR repertoire changes in vivo during primary and secondary sensitization to the hapten diphenylcyclopropenone (DPC) in alopecia patients.

Note on this clonotype: Its recognized antigen is unknown. Base quality data are lacking; no much larger clone is found one base away.

The receptor library was made with RACE. Sequenced using a NextSeq 500. During library preparation, unique molecular identifiers were attached to individual cDNA molecules so that TCRs could be counted in a quantitative, reproducible way. Each blood RNA sample was used to sequence both TCR alpha and TCR beta chains. The published analysis was carried out like this. A median of about 87,000 TCRs per sample was observed, with a range of 23,224 to 690,600. The Decombinator software suite was used to annotate V, J and CDR3 in the TCR reads. To make PS versus PT1 abundance plots, every sample was subsampled to the same number of TCRs (28,000). Expanded TCRs were defined as absent before sensitization and observed at least eight times at the 2-week time point. In-frame beta chains were kept once TCRdb had trimmed the public reads at Q25 with fastp and called clones with MiXCR. Each entry is one CDR3 protein sequence, shown with its most common DNA and genes. The V and J calls come from TCRdb's annotation, not from the publication. Counted in this sample were under 110,000 distinct CDR3 sequences; approximately 12% of them appeared once. About 1.6% of the sample is held by the ten biggest clonotypes.

The time point tag for this specimen amounts to: pre-sensitization, week 0. In the paper's terms, the treatment or condition label means: therapeutic diphenylcyclopropenone sensitization with weekly scalp DPC. At each patch-test visit, blood was drawn before the patch test was applied. To be eligible, patients had to be aged 18 to 70, diagnosed with alopecia and judged suitable for DPC therapy, while pregnant patients were excluded. Total RNA was extracted from unfractionated whole blood collected in Tempus Blood RNA tubes. Paper-wide results and their limitations: DPC sensitization did not change how many TCRs were above 1 in 1000 frequency, and no evidence was found of alterations in global repertoire structure. Compared with pre-sensitization or healthy control sets, expanded TCRs formed significantly more large CDR3 similarity clusters, which is consistent with antigen-driven responses. Repeated subsampling changed both the strength of the expansion versus patch-test correlation and the threshold at which the correlation became significant. Patch test score was positively correlated with the number of PT1 expanded TCRs, with significance at thresholds 8, 16 and 32 but not at 4. All patients had alopecia, a presumed autoimmune disease, so their immune response might differ from that of healthy individuals.

The germline V gene sets CDR1 to MDHEN and CDR2 to SYDVKM. Trimming takes 7 bases off V and 9 bases off J; junction bases not matched to a gene: 12. Including the terminal cysteine and phenylalanine, the CDR3 comprises 14 residues. Only the CDR3 DNA stays, 42 bases, in frame from base 1. The V and J genes are TRBV28 and TRBJ1-1; TRBD1 fits 9 bases in the junction. This TCR was recovered from a woman aged 50 to 60 with alopecia areata. Some clones in this sample may be carry-over from other donors' samples. The sequences come from whole blood, collected in connection with sensitization to the hapten diphenylcyclopropenone (DPC). The CDR3 protein sequence reads: CASTLTGTGSKAFF. The DNA reads TGTGCCAGCACCCTAACCGGGACAGGGAGTAAAGCTTTCTTT.